This T cell receptor (beta chain) was profiled in a study of T-cell memory formation after mild COVID-19. The wider study: The two donors had largely donor-specific TCR clusters.

After removal of 5 bases from V and 0 bases from J, the junction contained 6 bases not matched to a gene. Germline-derived CDR1 and CDR2 are SGHTA and FQGTGA. The CDR3 sequence is 15 residues long. TCRdb processed the 5' RACE reads anew with MiXCR; each CDR3 protein has one entry. The sample lists some 350,000 distinct CDR3 sequences; over 10% were seen once. The clonotype was recovered from a man aged 18 to 30 who had mild COVID-19 (a few samples of this study predate the infection). Cell type and time point are not known. This chain links TRBV7-3 with TRBJ1-1; 7 bases match TRBD1. Sequencing was done on a sample of PBMCs or a T cell subset sorted from them (not recorded which). This CDR3 is CASSRGGLLNTEAFF. In DNA, the CDR3 is TGTGCCAGCAGCCGAGGGGGCCTTTTGAACACTGAAGCTTTCTTT. Complete variable domain (other parts from reference TRBV7-3 and TRBJ1-1): GAGVSQTPSNKVTEKGKYVELRCDPISGHTALYWYRQSLGQGPEFLIYFQGTGAADDSGLPNDRFFAVRPEGSVSTLKIQRTERGDSAVYLCASSRGGLLNTEAFFGQGTRLTVV.